This T cell receptor (beta chain) was captured in a study of Graves' ophthalmopathy and Graves' hyperthyroidism. RNA transcripts provided the template for amplifying TCR beta CDR3 regions. First-round RT-PCR used HTBI primers; second-round multiplex PCR followed. From the multiplex PCR reads, TCRdb called clonotypes with MiXCR, one entry per CDR3 protein. The sample lists approximately 700,000 distinct CDR3 sequences, about 40% seen once, with over 2.5% in the top ten. Germline CDR1 SGHTA, CDR2 FQGNSA. Trimming cost V 2 bases and J 1 base; bases outside gene matches: 6. This CDR3 is built from 17 residues.

This sequence originates from an adult man with Graves' ophthalmopathy. The rearrangement joins TRBV7-2 to TRBJ1-1, with 11 bases fitting TRBD1. Sequencing was carried out using peripheral blood. In nucleotides, the CDR3 is TGTGCCAGCAGCTTATGGGACAGGGGGTTAGAGAACACTGAAGCTTTCTTT. Protein sequence: CASSLWDRGLENTEAFF.